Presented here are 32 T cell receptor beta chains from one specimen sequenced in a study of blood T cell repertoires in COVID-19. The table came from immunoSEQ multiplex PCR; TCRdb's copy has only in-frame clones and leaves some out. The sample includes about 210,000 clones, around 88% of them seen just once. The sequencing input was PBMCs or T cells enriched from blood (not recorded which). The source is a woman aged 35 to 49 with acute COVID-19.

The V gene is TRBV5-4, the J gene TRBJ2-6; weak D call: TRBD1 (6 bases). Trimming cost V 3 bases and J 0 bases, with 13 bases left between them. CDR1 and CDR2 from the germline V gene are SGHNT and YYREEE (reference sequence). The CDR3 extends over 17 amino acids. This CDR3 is CASSSPGQSSGANVLTF. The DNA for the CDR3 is TGTGCCAGCAGCTCCCCGGGACAAAGCTCTGGGGCCAACGTCCTGACTTTC.

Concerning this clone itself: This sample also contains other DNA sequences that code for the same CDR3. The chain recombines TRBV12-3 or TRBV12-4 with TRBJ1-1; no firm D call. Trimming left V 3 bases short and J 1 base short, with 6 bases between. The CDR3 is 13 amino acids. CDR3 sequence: CASSFAGNTEAFF. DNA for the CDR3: TGTGCCAGCAGTTTTGCAGGGAACACTGAAGCTTTCTTT.

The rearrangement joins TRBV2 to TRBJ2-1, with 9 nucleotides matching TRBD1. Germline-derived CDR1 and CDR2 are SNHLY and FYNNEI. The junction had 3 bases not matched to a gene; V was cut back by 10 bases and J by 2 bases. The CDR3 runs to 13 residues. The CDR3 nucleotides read TGTGCCACGGGACAGGGCGCCTACAATGAGCAGTTCTTC. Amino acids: CATGQGAYNEQFF.

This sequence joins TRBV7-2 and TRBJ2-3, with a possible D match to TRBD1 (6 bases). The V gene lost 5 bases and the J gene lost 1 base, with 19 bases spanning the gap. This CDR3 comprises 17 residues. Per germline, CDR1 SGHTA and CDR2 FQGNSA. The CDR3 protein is CASSPGRGGSRTDTQYF. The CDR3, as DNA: TGTGCCAGCAGCCCCGGTCGTGGGGGCTCTCGCACAGATACGCAGTATTTT.

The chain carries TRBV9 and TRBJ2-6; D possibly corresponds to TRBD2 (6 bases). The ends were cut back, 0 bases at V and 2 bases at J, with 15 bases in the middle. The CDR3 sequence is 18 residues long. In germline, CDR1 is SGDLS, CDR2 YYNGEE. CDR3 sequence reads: CASSVDSGGKTGANVLTF. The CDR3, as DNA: TGTGCCAGCAGCGTAGATTCCGGAGGGAAGACTGGGGCCAACGTCCTGACTTTC.

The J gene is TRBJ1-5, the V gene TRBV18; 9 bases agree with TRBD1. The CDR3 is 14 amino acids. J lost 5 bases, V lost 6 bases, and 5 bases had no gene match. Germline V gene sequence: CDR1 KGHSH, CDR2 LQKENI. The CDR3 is CASSEGQGYQPQHF. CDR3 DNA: TGTGCCAGCTCTGAAGGACAGGGGTATCAGCCCCAGCATTTT.

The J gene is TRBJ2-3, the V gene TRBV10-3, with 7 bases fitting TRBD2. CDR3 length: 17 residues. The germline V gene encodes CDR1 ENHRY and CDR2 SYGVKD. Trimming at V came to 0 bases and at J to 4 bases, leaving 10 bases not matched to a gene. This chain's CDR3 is CAISESRLTAGPDTQYF. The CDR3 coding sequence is TGTGCCATCAGTGAGTCTCGTCTCACAGCGGGGCCAGATACGCAGTATTTT.

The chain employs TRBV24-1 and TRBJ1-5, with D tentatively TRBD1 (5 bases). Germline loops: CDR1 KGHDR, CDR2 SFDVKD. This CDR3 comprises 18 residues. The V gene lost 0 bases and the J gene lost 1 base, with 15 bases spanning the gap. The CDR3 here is CATSDLQEAGGSNQPQHF. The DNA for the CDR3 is TGTGCCACCAGTGATTTGCAGGAGGCCGGGGGAAGCAATCAGCCCCAGCATTTT.

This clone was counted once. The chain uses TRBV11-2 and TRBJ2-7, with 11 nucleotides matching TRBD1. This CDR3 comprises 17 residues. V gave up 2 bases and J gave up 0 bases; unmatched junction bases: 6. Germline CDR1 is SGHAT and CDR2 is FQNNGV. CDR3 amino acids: CASSLYTGTGGSYEQYV. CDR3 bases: TGTGCCAGCAGCTTATACACCGGGACAGGGGGCTCCTACGAGCAGTACGTC.

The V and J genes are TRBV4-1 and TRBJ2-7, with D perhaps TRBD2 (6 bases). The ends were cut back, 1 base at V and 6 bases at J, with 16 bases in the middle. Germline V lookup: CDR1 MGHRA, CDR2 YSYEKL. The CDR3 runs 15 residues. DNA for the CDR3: TGCGCCAGCAGCCAAGGACAACACGGGGGTGGCGAGCAGTACTTC. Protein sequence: CASSQGQHGGGEQYF.

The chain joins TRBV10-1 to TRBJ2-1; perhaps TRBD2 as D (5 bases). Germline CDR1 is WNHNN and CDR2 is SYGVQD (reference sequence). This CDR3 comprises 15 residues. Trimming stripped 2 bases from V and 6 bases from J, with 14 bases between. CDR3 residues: CASSENIIASNEQFF. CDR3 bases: TGCGCCAGCAGTGAGAACATAATAGCGAGCAATGAGCAGTTCTTC.

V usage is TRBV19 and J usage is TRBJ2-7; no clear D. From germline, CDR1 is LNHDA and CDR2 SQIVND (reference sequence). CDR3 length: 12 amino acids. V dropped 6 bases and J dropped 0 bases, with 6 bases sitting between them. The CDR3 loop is CASSRDSYEQYF. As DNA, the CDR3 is TGTGCCAGTAGCCGCGACTCCTACGAGCAGTACTTC.

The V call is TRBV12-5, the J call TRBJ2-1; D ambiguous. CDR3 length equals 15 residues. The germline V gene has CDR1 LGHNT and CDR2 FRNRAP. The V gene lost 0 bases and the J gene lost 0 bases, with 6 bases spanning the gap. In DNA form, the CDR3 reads TGTGCTAGTGGTTTGGTAAAGAGCTCCTACAATGAGCAGTTCTTC. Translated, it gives CASGLVKSSYNEQFF.

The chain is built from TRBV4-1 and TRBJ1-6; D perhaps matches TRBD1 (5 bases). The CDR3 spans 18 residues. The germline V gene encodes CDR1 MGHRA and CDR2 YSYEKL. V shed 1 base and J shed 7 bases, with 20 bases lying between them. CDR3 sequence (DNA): TGCGCCAGCAGCCAAGGGGGCGGCAGGACCGGGAGAAATTCACCCCTCCACTTT. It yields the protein CASSQGGGRTGRNSPLHF.

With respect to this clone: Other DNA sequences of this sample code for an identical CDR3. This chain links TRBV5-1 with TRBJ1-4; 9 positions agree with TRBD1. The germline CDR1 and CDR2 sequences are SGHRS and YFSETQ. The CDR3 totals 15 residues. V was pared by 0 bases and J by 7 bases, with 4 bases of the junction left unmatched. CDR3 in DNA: TGCGCCAGCAGCTTGGACAGGGGGCGGGGTGAAAAACTGTTTTTT. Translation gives CASSLDRGRGEKLFF.

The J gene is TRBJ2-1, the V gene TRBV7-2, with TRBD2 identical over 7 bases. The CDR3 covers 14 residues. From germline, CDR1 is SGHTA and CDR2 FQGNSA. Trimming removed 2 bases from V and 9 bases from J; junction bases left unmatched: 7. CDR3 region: CASSLTAGAFEQFF. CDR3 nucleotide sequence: TGTGCCAGCAGCTTAACGGCGGGAGCCTTTGAGCAGTTCTTC.

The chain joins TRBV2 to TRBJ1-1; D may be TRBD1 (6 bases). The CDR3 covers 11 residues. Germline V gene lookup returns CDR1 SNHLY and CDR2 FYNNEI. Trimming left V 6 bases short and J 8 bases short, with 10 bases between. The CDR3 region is CASRRTAEAFF. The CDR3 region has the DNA TGTGCCAGCAGACGGACAGCAGAAGCTTTCTTT.

In DNA form, the CDR3 reads TGCGCCAGCAGCCAGGATACAGGGACTAGGTGGCCCCAGCATTTT. It specifies CASSQDTGTRWPQHF. The chain links TRBV4-3 to TRBJ1-5; the D gene is possibly TRBD1 (6 bases). CDR3 length: 15 residues. V lost 3 bases to trimming and J lost 9 bases, with 18 bases between them. The germline V gene encodes CDR1 LGHNA and CDR2 YSLEER.

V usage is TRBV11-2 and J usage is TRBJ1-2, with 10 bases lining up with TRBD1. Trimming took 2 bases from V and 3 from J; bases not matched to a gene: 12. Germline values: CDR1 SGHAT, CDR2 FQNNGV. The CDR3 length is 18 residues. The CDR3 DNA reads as TGTGCCAGCAGCTTAAGGTTGGGCCCGACAGGGGGCGACTATGGCTACACCTTC. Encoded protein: CASSLRLGPTGGDYGYTF.

CDR3 nucleotides: TGTGCCAGCAGCGAGGCTAGCGGGATAAGCACAGATACGCAGTATTTT. Its protein product is CASSEASGISTDTQYF. The J gene is TRBJ2-3, the V gene TRBV2; 9 bases align to TRBD2. V lost 6 bases and J lost 0; bases outside the gene matches: 7. Germline V gives CDR1 SNHLY, CDR2 FYNNEI. CDR3 length: 16 residues.

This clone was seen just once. The CDR3 is CASSGPGQGFNEQFF. The CDR3, as DNA: TGCGCCAGCAGTGGACCGGGACAGGGGTTCAATGAGCAGTTCTTC. The chain joins TRBV10-1 to TRBJ2-1; 10 nucleotides line up with TRBD1. V gave up 4 bases and J gave up 6 bases; unmatched junction bases: 6. There are 15 residues in the CDR3. Germline CDR1 and CDR2: WNHNN and SYGVQD (reference sequence).

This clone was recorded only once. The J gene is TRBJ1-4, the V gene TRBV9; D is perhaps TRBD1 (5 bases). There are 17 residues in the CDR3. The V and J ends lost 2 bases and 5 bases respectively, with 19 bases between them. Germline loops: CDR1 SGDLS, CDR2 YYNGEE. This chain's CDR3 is CASSVRGTGYVNEKLFF. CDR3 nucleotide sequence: TGTGCCAGCAGCGTGCGGGGGACCGGATACGTGAATGAAAAACTGTTTTTT.

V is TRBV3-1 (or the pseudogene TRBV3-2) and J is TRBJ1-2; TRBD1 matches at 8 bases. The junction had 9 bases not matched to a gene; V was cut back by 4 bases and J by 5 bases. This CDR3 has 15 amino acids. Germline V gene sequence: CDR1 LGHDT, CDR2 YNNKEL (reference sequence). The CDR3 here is CASSPPDRDRYGYTF. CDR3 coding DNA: TGTGCCAGCAGCCCCCCGGACAGGGATCGGTATGGCTACACCTTC.

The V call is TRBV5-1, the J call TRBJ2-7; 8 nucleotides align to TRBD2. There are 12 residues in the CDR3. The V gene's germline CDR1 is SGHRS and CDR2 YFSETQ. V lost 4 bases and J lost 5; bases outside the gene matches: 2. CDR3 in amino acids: CASSPGGDEQYF. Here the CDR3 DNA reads TGCGCCAGCAGCCCCGGGGGGGACGAGCAGTACTTC. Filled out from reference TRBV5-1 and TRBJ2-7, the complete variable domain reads KAGVTQTPRYLIKTRGQQVTLSCSPISGHRSVSWYQQTPGQGLQFLFEYFSETQRNKGNFPGRFSGRQFSNSRSEMNVSTLELGDSALYLCASSPGGDEQYFGPGTRLTVT.

CDR3 sequence: CATSSMETGVYGYTF. For the CDR3, the DNA is TGTGCCACCAGCAGCATGGAAACGGGAGTCTATGGCTACACCTTC. The chain couples TRBV15 to TRBJ1-2; no clear D. V lost 3 bases, J lost 4 bases, and 15 bases lay in between. Germline V gives CDR1 LNHNV, CDR2 YYDKDF (reference sequence). The CDR3 is 15 residues long. Full variable domain (missing parts from reference TRBV15 and TRBJ1-2): DAMVIQNPRYQVTQFGKPVTLSCSQTLNHNVMYWYQQKSSQAPKLLFHYYDKDFNNEADTPDNFQSRRPNTSFCFLDIRSPGLGDTAMYLCATSSMETGVYGYTFGSGTRLTVV.

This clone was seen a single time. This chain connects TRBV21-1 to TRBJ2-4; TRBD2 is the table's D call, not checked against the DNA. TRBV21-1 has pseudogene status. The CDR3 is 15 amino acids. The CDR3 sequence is CASSKGDLAKNIQYF. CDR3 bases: TGTGCCAGCAGCAAAGGAGATTTAGCCAAAAACATTCAGTACTTC.

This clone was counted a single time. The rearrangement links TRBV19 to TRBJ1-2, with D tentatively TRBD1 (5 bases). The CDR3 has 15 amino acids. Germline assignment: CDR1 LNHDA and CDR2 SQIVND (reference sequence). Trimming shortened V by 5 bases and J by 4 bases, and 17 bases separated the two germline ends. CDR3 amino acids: CASSFQTRQIYGYTF. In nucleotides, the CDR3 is TGTGCCAGTAGTTTCCAGACGAGACAGATCTATGGCTACACCTTC.

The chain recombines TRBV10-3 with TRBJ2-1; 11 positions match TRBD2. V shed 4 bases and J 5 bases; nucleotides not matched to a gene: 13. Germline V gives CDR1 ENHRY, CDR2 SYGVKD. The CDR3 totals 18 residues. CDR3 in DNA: TGTGCCATCAGTGGGGGGGGTCTAACTAGCGGGAGTAACAATGAGCAGTTCTTC. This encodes CAISGGGLTSGSNNEQFF.

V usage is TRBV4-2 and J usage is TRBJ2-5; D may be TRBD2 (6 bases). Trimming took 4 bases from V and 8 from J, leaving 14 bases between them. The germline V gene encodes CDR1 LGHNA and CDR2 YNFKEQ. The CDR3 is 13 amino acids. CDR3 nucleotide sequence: TGTGCCAGCAGCCTGGGGACTTCGACAACCCAGTACTTC. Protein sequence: CASSLGTSTTQYF.

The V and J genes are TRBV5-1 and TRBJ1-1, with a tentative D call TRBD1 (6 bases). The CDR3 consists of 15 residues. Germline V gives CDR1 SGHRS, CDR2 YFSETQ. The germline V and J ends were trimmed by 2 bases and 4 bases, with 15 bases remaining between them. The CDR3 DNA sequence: TGCGCCAGCAGCTTATTAACAGGGATAGGCACTGAAGCTTTCTTT. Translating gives CASSLLTGIGTEAFF.

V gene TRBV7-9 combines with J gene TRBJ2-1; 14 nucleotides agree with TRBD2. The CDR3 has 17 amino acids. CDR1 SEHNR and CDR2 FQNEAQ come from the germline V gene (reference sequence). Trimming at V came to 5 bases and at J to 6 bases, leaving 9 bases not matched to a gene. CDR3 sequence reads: CASSRQTGTSGSNEQFF. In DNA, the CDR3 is TGTGCCAGCAGCCGACAGACCGGGACTAGCGGGAGCAATGAGCAGTTCTTC.

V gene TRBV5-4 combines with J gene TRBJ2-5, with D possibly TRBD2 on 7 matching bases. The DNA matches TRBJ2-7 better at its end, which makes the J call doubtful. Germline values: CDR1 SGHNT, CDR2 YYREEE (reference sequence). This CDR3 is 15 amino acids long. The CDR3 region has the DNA TGTGCCAGCAGCTTGGGAGGGGAGGGGGAATACGAGCAGTACTTC. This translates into CASSLGGEGEYEQYF.